The clone carrying this T cell receptor beta chain has a handful of counts. Its antigen is unidentified. The sample is drawn from a study of identical twins. Study results and caveats: Sequences that were beta out-of-frame showed weaker excess twin sharing. Possibly, invariant MAIT and iNKT cells partly confounded zero-insertion analyses.

CDR3 size: 13 residues. Germline V gives CDR1 MDHEN, CDR2 SYDVKM. Trimming removed 9 bases from V and 7 bases from J; junction bases left unmatched: 8. Template switching added a universal primer site; cDNA carried unique molecular identifiers. TCRdb fed the 5' RACE reads into MiXCR, producing one record per CDR3 protein. Of about 1.7 million distinct CDR3 sequences detected, roughly 35% appear once; the ten largest clones hold over 0.25%. V and J are TRBV28 and TRBJ1-2; 10 bases fit TRBD1. This TCR was recovered from a newborn girl in good health. Specimen: cord blood. This CDR3 reads CASFYDRGLGYTF. The CDR3 DNA sequence: TGTGCCAGTTTCTACGACAGGGGGCTTGGCTACACCTTC.